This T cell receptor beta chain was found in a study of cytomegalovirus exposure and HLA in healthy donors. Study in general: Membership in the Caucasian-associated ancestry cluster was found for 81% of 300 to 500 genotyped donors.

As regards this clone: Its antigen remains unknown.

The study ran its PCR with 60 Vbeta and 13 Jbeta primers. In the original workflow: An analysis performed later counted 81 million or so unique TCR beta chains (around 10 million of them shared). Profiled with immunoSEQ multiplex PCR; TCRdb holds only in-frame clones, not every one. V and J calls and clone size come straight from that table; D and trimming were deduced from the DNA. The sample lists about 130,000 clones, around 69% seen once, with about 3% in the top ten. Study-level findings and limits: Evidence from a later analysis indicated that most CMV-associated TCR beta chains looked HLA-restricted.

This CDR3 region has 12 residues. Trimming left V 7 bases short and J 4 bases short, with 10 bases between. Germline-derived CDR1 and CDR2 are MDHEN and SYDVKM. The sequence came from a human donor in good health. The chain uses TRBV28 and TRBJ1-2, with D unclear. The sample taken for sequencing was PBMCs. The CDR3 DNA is TGTGCCAGCACAATCGGGGTCTATGGCTACACCTTC. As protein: CASTIGVYGYTF.